The TCR beta chain under discussion was sequenced for a study of T cells after posttransplantation cyclophosphamide. General observations from the study: Later blood repertoires were often dominated by clones from the donor CD8+ memory compartment.

Repertoires were generated with immunoSEQ multiplex PCR, while TCRdb's copy carries only in-frame clones and drops some. Listed here are roughly 1,500 clones without any singletons, the top ten holding roughly 29%. Germline V gene sequence: CDR1 MRHNA, CDR2 SNTAGT. The CDR3 extends over 16 amino acids. Trimming removed 5 bases at V and 1 base at J, with 17 bases between. Treatment was busulfan-fludarabine conditioning, a marrow graft, and cyclophosphamide on days +3 and +4. This clone is categorized as medium-sized. Its antigen is unidentified. The material was PBMCs, obtained after an allogeneic stem cell transplant with post-transplant cyclophosphamide. This rearrangement joins TRBV6-4 to TRBJ1-2; the D gene is possibly TRBD1 (6 bases). This receptor was identified in a male patient in his thirties who received an allogeneic stem cell transplant from a related donor, was CMV-positive, and had acute GVHD only. Certain T cells may be donor cells from the graft. The CDR3 is CASSSVAGAGNYGYTF. The CDR3 bases are TGTGCCAGCAGTTCCGTGGCAGGGGCCGGTAACTATGGCTACACCTTC.